The 17 T cell receptor beta chains given below trace back to one sample, sequenced in a study of blood T cell repertoires in COVID-19. Profiled with immunoSEQ multiplex PCR; TCRdb holds only in-frame clones, not every one. The sample shows some 81,000 clones, about nine tenths of them seen only once. Sequenced material: peripheral blood. The source is a woman aged 45-60 years in a cohort sampled during active COVID-19.

The chain is built from TRBV5-4 and TRBJ1-1, with D perhaps TRBD1 (6 bases). The length of the CDR3 is 15 residues. Trimming removed 0 bases at V and 0 bases at J, with 9 bases between. The germline V gene has CDR1 SGHNT and CDR2 YYREEE (reference sequence). The CDR3, as DNA: TGTGCCAGCAGCTTGGCGGGACAACTGAACACTGAAGCTTTCTTT. It codes for CASSLAGQLNTEAFF.

The CDR3 is CASSRQGLAYEQYF. The CDR3 nucleotides are TGTGCCAGCAGCCGACAGGGGTTGGCCTACGAGCAGTACTTC. The chain links TRBV27 to TRBJ2-7, with 8 nucleotides matching TRBD1. Trimming cost V 6 bases and J 2 bases; bases outside gene matches: 6. Per the germline V gene, CDR1 is MNHEY and CDR2 is SMNVEV (reference sequence). This CDR3 has 14 residues.

The V and J genes are TRBV30 and TRBJ1-4; TRBD1 is a possible D gene (5 bases). This CDR3 contains 14 residues. V lost 4 bases and J 8 bases, leaving 17 bases between the germline ends. The germline CDR1 and CDR2 sequences are GTSNPN and SVGIG (reference sequence). The CDR3 DNA reads as TGTGCCTGGAAGCCCGCCGGGGGGAGGGAAAAACTGTTTTTT. This codes for CAWKPAGGREKLFF.

The rearrangement uses TRBV28 and TRBJ1-1; the D gene is possibly TRBD1 (6 bases). V was pared by 4 bases and J by 1 base, with 13 bases between. The CDR3 contains 15 residues. In germline, CDR1 is MDHEN, CDR2 SYDVKM. The CDR3 loop is CASSSSGAPNTEAFF. In DNA form, the CDR3 reads TGTGCCAGCAGTTCCTCAGGGGCCCCGAACACTGAAGCTTTCTTT.

CDR3 DNA sequence: TGTGCCAGCAGCTTGTCCCAGGGGTCCTACAATGAGCAGTTCTTC. Its protein is CASSLSQGSYNEQFF. This sequence joins TRBV5-8 and TRBJ2-1; D perhaps matches TRBD1 (6 bases). CDR3 length equals 15 residues. The V gene's germline CDR1 is SGHTS and CDR2 YDEGEE. V was trimmed by 1 base and J by 1 base, leaving 9 bases between them. Full variable domain (outside the CDR3, taken from reference TRBV5-8 and TRBJ2-1): EAGVTQSPTHLIKTRGQQATLRCSPISGHTSVYWYQQALGLGLQFLLWYDEGEERNRGNFPPRFSGRQFPNYSSELNVNALELEDSALYLCASSLSQGSYNEQFFGPGTRLTVL.

The rearrangement links TRBV2 to TRBJ1-2; the D is unclear. Trimming took off 2 bases at V and 4 bases at J, with 11 bases between the two ends. Per the germline V gene, CDR1 is SNHLY and CDR2 is FYNNEI. This CDR3 is built from 14 residues. CDR3 DNA: TGTGCCAGCAGTGAAATACGGGAAAGCTATGGCTACACCTTC. It codes for CASSEIRESYGYTF. The full variable domain, rest sourced from reference TRBV2 and TRBJ1-2, is EPEVTQTPSHQVTQMGQEVILRCVPISNHLYFYWYRQILGQKVEFLVSFYNNEISEKSEIFDDQFSVERPDGSNFTLKIRSTKLEDSAMYFCASSEIRESYGYTFGSGTRLTVV.

Here the CDR3 DNA reads TGCAGCGTTGTAGGGACTACCGCCCCGAGCACCTACAATGAGCAGTTCTTC. Its protein product is CSVVGTTAPSTYNEQFF. V and J are TRBV29-1 and TRBJ2-1; TRBD2 matches at 7 bases. Per the germline V gene, CDR1 is SQVTM and CDR2 is ANQGSEA. Trimming removed 4 bases from V and 2 bases from J; junction bases left unmatched: 14. The CDR3 is made up of 17 amino acids.

This clone was recorded only once. The J gene is TRBJ1-1, the V gene TRBV30, with D possibly being TRBD1 (5 bases). V was clipped by 3 bases and J by 3 bases, with 14 bases between them. This CDR3 spans 14 amino acids. Germline loops: CDR1 GTSNPN, CDR2 SVGIG (reference sequence). CDR3 bases: TGTGCCTGGAGCTTCAGGGAAGTGTACACTGAAGCTTTCTTT. It yields the protein CAWSFREVYTEAFF. Together with reference TRBV30 and TRBJ1-1, the CDR3 gives the full variable domain: SQTIHQWPATLVQPVGSPLSLECTVEGTSNPNLYWYRQAAGRGLQLLFYSVGIGQISSEVPQNLSASRPQDRQFILSSKKLLLSDSGFYLCAWSFREVYTEAFFGQGTRLTVV.

In its sample, this clone was seen a few times. A junction end diverges from the germline sequence, so it may reflect a read error. The chain recombines TRBV7-2 with TRBJ1-2; no definite D call. The CDR3 contains 11 residues. Germline V CDR1 and CDR2: SGHTA, FQGNSA. The CDR3 here is CASKQNGPDYF. The CDR3, as DNA: TGTGCCAGCAAGCAAAACGGGCCGGACTACTTC. The full variable domain, rest sourced from reference TRBV7-2 and TRBJ1-2, is GAGVSQSPSNKVTEKGKDVELRCDPISGHTALYWYRQSLGQGLEFLIYFQGNSAPDKSGLPSDRFSAERTGGSVSTLTIQRTQQEDSAVYLCASKQNGPDYFGSGTRLTVV.

The chain has TRBV5-4 and TRBJ2-7; D is possibly TRBD1 (6 bases). This CDR3 has 15 amino acids. Trimming removed 4 bases from V and 2 bases from J, with 16 bases in between. Germline CDR1 reads SGHNT; CDR2 reads YYREEE (reference sequence). In DNA, the CDR3 is TGTGCCAGCAGCCGGGGACAACCCGGACCCTACGAGCAGTACTTC. Amino acids: CASSRGQPGPYEQYF.

The J gene is TRBJ2-1, the V gene TRBV28, with 11 bases fitting TRBD2. This CDR3 has 16 residues. From germline, CDR1 is MDHEN and CDR2 SYDVKM. Unmatched junction bases numbered 6, after V lost 3 bases and J lost 5 bases. CDR3 loop: CASSFQLAGGNNEQFF. CDR3 sequence (DNA): TGTGCCAGCAGTTTTCAGCTAGCGGGAGGTAACAATGAGCAGTTCTTC.

This rearrangement joins TRBV20-1 to TRBJ2-1; 10 positions agree with TRBD2. Losses at the gene ends were 3 bases for V and 7 bases for J; bases not matched to a gene: 9. The CDR3 has 15 residues. CDR1 and CDR2 (germline): DFQATT, SNEGSKA (reference sequence). CDR3 sequence reads: CSASFLAGAGNEQFF. The CDR3 bases are TGCAGTGCTAGTTTCCTAGCGGGAGCGGGAAATGAGCAGTTCTTC.

V and J are TRBV12-2 and TRBJ1-2. TRBV12-2 is a recognized pseudogene. This CDR3 contains 17 residues. The CDR3 reads CASRFPGGGGLNYGYTF. The CDR3 DNA reads TGTGCAAGTCGCTTCCCCGGGGGCGGGGGGCTTAACTATGGCTACACCTTC.

The chain employs TRBV15 and TRBJ2-2; tentative D call: TRBD2 (5 bases). V dropped 5 bases and J dropped 5 bases, with 15 bases sitting between them. Germline CDR1 reads LNHNV; CDR2 reads YYDKDF (reference sequence). The CDR3 has 15 amino acids. The CDR3: CATSPLITGTGELFF. DNA for the CDR3: TGTGCCACCAGCCCGCTCATAACGGGGACCGGGGAGCTGTTTTTT.

The rearrangement links TRBV19 to TRBJ2-7; tentative D call: TRBD2 (6 bases). This CDR3 region has 13 residues. With 4 bases removed from V and 2 bases from J, the gap between germline ends came to 9 bases. Germline V gives CDR1 LNHDA, CDR2 SQIVND (reference sequence). CDR3 loop: CASSTGLTYEQYF. The CDR3 DNA is TGTGCCAGTAGTACGGGACTGACCTACGAGCAGTACTTC.

This clone was counted between two and nine times. This chain uses TRBV7-9 with TRBJ2-7; TRBD2 agrees at 8 bases. This CDR3 is 14 amino acids long. V shed 4 bases, J shed 5 bases, and the junction held 7 bases outside the gene matches. Per the germline V gene, CDR1 is SEHNR and CDR2 is FQNEAQ (reference sequence). CDR3 region: CASSSPAREDEQYF. The CDR3 nucleotides read TGTGCCAGCAGCTCCCCGGCGCGGGAGGACGAGCAGTACTTC.

The rearrangement uses TRBV27 and TRBJ1-5; D is perhaps TRBD1 (5 bases). Germline CDR1 is MNHEY and CDR2 is SMNVEV (reference sequence). Between the trimmed V and J ends, which lost 6 bases and 6 bases, there was a span of 12 bases. The length of the CDR3 is 13 residues. The DNA for the CDR3 is TGTGCCAGCAGCGGTCAGGGCGGTCAGCCCCAGCATTTT. It codes for CASSGQGGQPQHF.